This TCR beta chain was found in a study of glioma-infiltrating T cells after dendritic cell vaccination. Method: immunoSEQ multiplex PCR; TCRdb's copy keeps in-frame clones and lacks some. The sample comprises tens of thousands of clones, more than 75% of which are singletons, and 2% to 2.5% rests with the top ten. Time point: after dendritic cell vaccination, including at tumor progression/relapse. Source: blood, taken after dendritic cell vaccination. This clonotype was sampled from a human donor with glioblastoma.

Here the CDR3 DNA reads TGCGCCAGCAGCTTTTCTCAGGGCGCGAACACTGAAGCTTTCTTT. Protein sequence: CASSFSQGANTEAFF. The J gene is TRBJ1-1, the V gene TRBV5-1; tentative D call: TRBD1 (5 bases). Trimming took 2 bases from V and 1 from J, leaving 12 bases between them. CDR1 SGHRS and CDR2 YFSETQ come from the germline V gene. The CDR3 extends over 15 amino acids. The whole variable domain, remainder taken from reference TRBV5-1 and TRBJ1-1, is KAGVTQTPRYLIKTRGQQVTLSCSPISGHRSVSWYQQTPGQGLQFLFEYFSETQRNKGNFPGRFSGRQFSNSRSEMNVSTLELGDSALYLCASSFSQGANTEAFFGQGTRLTVV.